This T cell receptor beta chain emerged from a study of early stage breast cancer tumors (dated by TCRdb to the late 2010s). Turning to the overall study: Of the 15 or so invasive breast tumors, around twelve were found to be estrogen receptor-positive, progesterone receptor-positive and HER2-negative. A read coverage of roughly 10-fold per sample was achieved on average. Of the roughly twelve ER+/PR+/HER2- tumors, eight were classified as invasive ductal carcinomas and four as invasive lobular carcinomas. A total of around 3 million templates, representing 850,000 to 1,400,000 unique clonotypes, were detected across all samples.

The CDR3 holds 14 amino acids from the cysteine to the phenylalanine. The only DNA kept is the CDR3, 42 bases in frame from the first base. Ends trimmed: V by 7 bases, J by 2 bases; bases unmatched to a gene: 7. Reading the germline V gene (reference sequence) gives CDR1 MNHNY and CDR2 SVGAGI. This clone turned up a few times. This clone's antigen is unknown. No qualities accompany the bases; no much larger clone lies one base away. About 20-55 mg of tumor tissue was diced, and more than 2.5 ug of DNA was typically obtained. The study profiled bulk TCR beta-chain repertoires in matched peripheral blood, tumor and adjacent normal breast tissue taken from about 15 patients with early-stage breast cancer. Following resection, visually identified tumor tissue was excised and transferred into prechilled RNAlater. Tumor tissue (roughly 20-50 mg) was diced and then homogenized with a TissueLyser II in RLTplus buffer containing beta-mercaptoethanol and antifoaming agent. The Qiagen AllPrep DNA/RNA Mini kit was used to extract genomic DNA.

On the study overall, not on this receptor specifically: Repertoires from blood and normal breast were more alike than repertoires from blood and tumor, and in about 90% of the 16 patients, comparing each tissue with blood separated tumor from normal. Because the cohort was small, analysis by tumor subtype was not possible. Enriched TCRB sequences shared across patients were mostly commonly generated sequences, unlikely to play an important role in the tumor microenvironment. Tumors showed about 2.5-fold higher T cell density and higher clonality than adjacent normal breast tissue. Chain pairing and functional markers such as CD4, CD8 and FOXP3 were missed by bulk genomic DNA sequencing of unsorted cells.

Two independent genomic DNA replicates were amplified for each sample, with 0.5 ug used for blood and about 1.5 ug for tumor or normal breast. Following the manufacturer's instructions, the ImmunoSeq Intro kit was used to carry out TCRB sequencing on genomic DNA. Multiplex PCR ran around 30 cycles with proprietary primers and spike-in control sequences for absolute quantification. Single-end 150-bp reads were used to sequence an 87-bp fragment covering the CDR3 and the flanking V and J genes. Each lane of an Illumina MiSeq using version 3.0 chemistry carried seven multiplexed samples, with two replicates per sample. The study's own analysis went as follows. The vendor's proprietary pipeline handled the raw data processing, merging both replicates into a single result for each sample. A clonotype was defined as productive rearrangements that share the same V-gene family, CDR3 amino acid sequence and J-gene segment. To compute clonality, the normalized Shannon entropy (Pielou evenness) of TCRB abundances was subtracted from 1. T cell density was estimated by dividing total templates by the number of input cells inferred from the DNA input amount. Recon, run with its default parameters, was used to estimate overall repertoire diversity and clonality. A clonotype counted as tumor-enriched if its abundance in tumor exceeded 0.1% and was at least 32-fold higher than its abundance in normal breast. TCRdb took this table from immuneACCESS and kept in-frame rearrangements with V and J called. Such tables lack part of the clones; where checked against another copy, unresolved V genes explain under half of the gap, and the rest is unexplained. V and J calls plus clone size are reproduced from that table; the DNA served to infer D and trimming. This sample lists several thousand clones; approximately 65% were detected once. 5.5% to 8% of the sample rests with the top ten.

Here the chain combines TRBV6-6 and TRBJ1-2, and TRBD1 matches 7 of the central bases. The sequenced material came from breast tumor tissue. The source is a person aged 65-85 years with breast cancer. The CDR3: CASIARGQNYGYTF. Read as DNA, the sequence is TGTGCCAGCATCGCCAGGGGACAGAACTATGGCTACACCTTC.